The clone carrying this T cell receptor (beta chain) was seen only once. This specimen comes from a study of cytomegalovirus exposure and HLA in healthy donors. With 6 bases removed from V and 8 bases from J, the gap between germline ends came to 17 bases. Germline CDR1 is MDHEN and CDR2 is SYDVKM. CDR3 size: 14 residues. Amplification used 60 Vbeta primers and 13 Jbeta primers. Method: immunoSEQ multiplex PCR; TCRdb's copy keeps in-frame clones and lacks some. The data contain about 120,000 clones, 80% to 85% of them seen just once; the ten biggest clones take up under 5%. Material for sequencing was PBMCs. The J gene is TRBJ2-1, the V gene TRBV28; D possibly corresponds to TRBD2 (7 bases). The receptor was isolated from a woman aged 25-40 years in good health and CMV-seronegative. Here the CDR3 reads CASSPQGGVDEQFF. CDR3 nucleotide sequence: TGTGCCAGCAGCCCACAGGGAGGGGTCGATGAGCAGTTCTTC.